One and the same sample provided the 23 T cell receptor beta chains below, sequenced in a study of T cells in Graves' hyperthyroidism and ophthalmopathy. TCR beta CDR3 regions were amplified from RNA transcripts. The HTBI primer set was used in a first-round RT-PCR of the TCR CDR3. From the multiplex PCR reads, TCRdb called clonotypes with MiXCR, one entry per CDR3 protein. The sample lists around 540,000 distinct CDR3 sequences, around 16% occurring once. The sequencing sample was made of blood. Receptors were obtained from a woman in her twenties or thirties with Graves' ophthalmopathy.

This clonotype was seen a few times. Given the absence of the conserved phenylalanine or tryptophan at the CDR3 end, a read error is likely. The chain has TRBV5-1 and TRBJ2-7, with 10 bases lining up with TRBD1. Trimming at V came to 7 bases and at J to 6 bases, leaving 7 bases not matched to a gene. The CDR3 is 13 residues long. CDR1 SGHRS and CDR2 YFSETQ come from the germline V gene. The CDR3 DNA sequence: TGCGCCAGCGGGACAGGGGAGCCGCGCGAGCAGTACCTC. Amino acids: CASGTGEPREQYL.

This clonotype was seen a handful of times. V usage is TRBV20-1 and J usage is TRBJ2-1, with D maybe TRBD2 (5 bases). The CDR3 contains 15 residues. CDR1 and CDR2 (germline): DFQATT, SNEGSKA (reference sequence). Trimming cost V 5 bases and J 0 bases, with 14 bases left between them. CDR3 sequence: CSALGQAVSYNEQFF. The CDR3 coding sequence is TGCAGTGCTCTGGGCCAAGCGGTCTCCTACAATGAGCAGTTCTTC.

This clonotype was counted many times. V usage is TRBV6-4 and J usage is TRBJ1-6; no definite D call. V shed 2 bases and J shed 5 bases, with 4 bases lying between them. Germline CDR1 MRHNA, CDR2 SNTAGT. The CDR3 extends over 13 amino acids. The CDR3 DNA sequence: TGTGCCAGCAGTGACAGGGATAATTCACCCCTCCACTTT. Its protein is CASSDRDNSPLHF.

This clonotype came up a few times. The genes are TRBV18 and TRBJ2-7, with 10 nucleotides matching TRBD1. V trimming: 1 base; J trimming: 2 bases; junction bases outside the gene matches: 14. The length of the CDR3 is 19 residues. The V gene's germline CDR1 is KGHSH and CDR2 LQKENI. In nucleotides, the CDR3 is TGTGCCAGCTCACCACGACGCGCCCGTGGACAGGGGGGAGCCTACGAGCAGTACTTC. Its protein is CASSPRRARGQGGAYEQYF. Full variable domain (rest looked up from reference TRBV18 and TRBJ2-7): NAGVMQNPRHLVRRRGQEARLRCSPMKGHSHVYWYRQLPEEGLKFMVYLQKENIIDESGMPKERFSAEFPKEGPSILRIQQVVRGDSAAYFCASSPRRARGQGGAYEQYFGPGTRLTVT.

There are many counts of this clonotype. The V and J genes are TRBV5-1 and TRBJ2-3; a possible D gene is TRBD2 (6 bases). In germline, CDR1 is SGHRS, CDR2 YFSETQ. The CDR3 totals 16 residues. The germline V and J ends were trimmed by 1 base and 4 bases, with 16 bases remaining between them. The CDR3 loop is CASSLFIAGSSDTQYF. The CDR3 coding sequence is TGCGCCAGCAGCTTGTTTATTGCCGGGAGCTCAGATACGCAGTATTTT.

This rearrangement joins TRBV5-1 to TRBJ2-7, with 7 bases aligning to TRBD2. V shed 2 bases, J shed 4 bases, and the junction held 6 bases outside the gene matches. Germline V gene data show CDR1 as SGHRS and CDR2 as YFSETQ. The CDR3 runs to 14 residues. The CDR3 loop reads CASSFLGGEYEQYF. The CDR3, as DNA: TGCGCCAGCAGCTTCCTGGGAGGGGAGTACGAGCAGTACTTC.

This clonotype was seen repeatedly, ten times or more. The chain has TRBV27 and TRBJ2-1; D is uncertain. V was clipped by 7 bases and J by 0 bases, with 16 bases between them. CDR3 length: 16 residues. Germline assignment: CDR1 MNHEY and CDR2 SMNVEV (reference sequence). In DNA, the CDR3 is TGTGCCAGCACAACCGGTGCCAGGCCCTCCTACAATGAGCAGTTCTTC. This codes for CASTTGARPSYNEQFF.

Many counts were recorded for this clonotype. The V call is TRBV7-9, the J call TRBJ2-7; D remains ambiguous. V was pared by 2 bases and J by 0 bases, with 8 bases between. The CDR3 consists of 14 residues. CDR1 and CDR2 from the germline V gene are SEHNR and FQNEAQ (reference sequence). As DNA, the CDR3 is TGTGCCAGCAGCTTATCACAGAGCTCCTACGAGCAGTACTTC. Translation gives CASSLSQSSYEQYF. The full variable domain, completed using reference TRBV7-9 and TRBJ2-7, is DTGVSQNPRHKITKRGQNVTFRCDPISEHNRLYWYRQTLGQGPEFLTYFQNEAQLEKSRLLSDRFSAERPKGSFSTLEIQRTEQGDSAMYLCASSLSQSSYEQYFGPGTRLTVT.

This clonotype appeared many times. This chain uses TRBV2 with TRBJ1-2; D perhaps matches TRBD1 (5 bases). CDR3 length equals 14 residues. The V and J ends lost 1 base and 8 bases respectively, with 14 bases between them. Germline V gene data show CDR1 as SNHLY and CDR2 as FYNNEI. CDR3: CASSEVGGVWGYTF. The CDR3 nucleotides read TGTGCCAGCAGTGAAGTCGGAGGGGTCTGGGGCTACACCTTC.

This clonotype was observed at least ten times. The chain joins TRBV27 to TRBJ2-7; 10 nucleotides align to TRBD1. This CDR3 spans 14 amino acids. The germline gives CDR1 MNHEY, CDR2 SMNVEV (reference sequence). V shed 4 bases and J 5 bases; nucleotides not matched to a gene: 5. The CDR3 DNA sequence: TGTGCCAGCAGTTCCCCCGGGACAGGGGACGAGCAGTACTTC. Translation gives CASSSPGTGDEQYF.

This clonotype was found a few times. The chain has TRBV7-2 and TRBJ1-2; 7 bases align to TRBD1. The CDR3 consists of 14 residues. Germline CDR1 SGHTA, CDR2 FQGNSA. J lost 6 bases, V lost 4 bases, and 8 bases had no gene match. The DNA of the CDR3 is TGTGCCAGCAGCTCGTACCAAACAGGGGATGGCTACACCTTC. This codes for CASSSYQTGDGYTF.

This clonotype came up a few times. The V gene is TRBV6-2 or TRBV6-3, the J gene TRBJ2-3, with 11 bases identical to TRBD2. CDR1 and CDR2 (germline): MNHEY, SVGEGT. Losses at the gene ends were 6 bases for V and 2 bases for J; bases not matched to a gene: 10. The CDR3 is 17 residues long. DNA of the CDR3: TGTGCCAGCAGGGAACCGGGACTAGCGGCTACCACAGATACGCAGTATTTT. Translated: CASREPGLAATTDTQYF.

V and J are TRBV20-1 and TRBJ2-3; possible D gene TRBD2, 6 bases. Germline CDR1 DFQATT, CDR2 SNEGSKA (reference sequence). The CDR3 has 14 residues. V was clipped by 2 bases and J by 9 bases, with 18 bases between them. The CDR3 nucleotides read TGCAGTGCTAGATTGGAGGGCCCGGCAGGGACGCAGTATTTT. Protein product: CSARLEGPAGTQYF.

This clonotype has a count of ten or more. The V and J genes are TRBV10-3 and TRBJ2-7; 11 bases map to TRBD2. CDR1 and CDR2 (germline): ENHRY, SYGVKD. Trimming cost V 6 bases and J 3 bases; bases outside gene matches: 7. CDR3 length: 15 amino acids. CDR3 sequence (DNA): TGTGCCATCAGCGGGGGGACTAGCGGTAACTACGAGCAGTACTTC. Residues: CAISGGTSGNYEQYF.

This clonotype has at least ten counts. The chain recombines TRBV11-2 with TRBJ2-3, with 10 nucleotides matching TRBD2. The V gene end was trimmed by 3 bases and the J gene end by 2 bases; junction bases not matched to a gene: 8. The CDR3 has 17 amino acids. Germline-derived CDR1 and CDR2 are SGHAT and FQNNGV. CDR3 in amino acids: CASSFSGRAGNTDTQYF. The CDR3 bases are TGTGCCAGCAGCTTCAGCGGGAGGGCCGGAAACACAGATACGCAGTATTTT.

This clonotype occurred many times. The CDR3 protein is CAISDSQRDIDSPLHF. The CDR3 DNA reads TGTGCCATCAGTGATTCGCAGCGGGATATCGATTCACCCCTCCACTTT. The rearrangement uses TRBV10-3 and TRBJ1-6; D is unresolved. Germline V CDR1 and CDR2: ENHRY, SYGVKD. CDR3 length: 16 residues. Trimming shortened V by 3 bases and J by 8 bases, and 17 bases separated the two germline ends.

This clonotype was found a few times. The chain joins TRBV6-1 to TRBJ2-3; 7 bases are shared with TRBD1. Germline trimming cut 2 bases from V and 2 bases from J; bases unmatched to any gene: 7. The germline V gene encodes CDR1 MNHNS and CDR2 SASEGT. This CDR3 contains 16 residues. The CDR3 loop is CASSERTGQITDTQYF. In nucleotides, the CDR3 is TGTGCCAGCAGTGAACGGACAGGCCAGATCACAGATACGCAGTATTTT.

The chain carries TRBV6-1 and TRBJ2-7; D is perhaps TRBD2 (6 bases). The CDR3 has 14 residues. The germline V gene encodes CDR1 MNHNS and CDR2 SASEGT. Trimming removed 4 bases at V and 2 bases at J, with 12 bases between. Written as DNA, the CDR3 is TGTGCCAGCAGTGCCTACGGGGGAACCTACGAGCAGTACTTC. This encodes CASSAYGGTYEQYF.

The genes are TRBV4-1 and TRBJ2-1, with D perhaps matching TRBD2 (6 bases). V lost 4 bases to trimming and J lost 0 bases, with 13 bases between them. Germline V lookup: CDR1 MGHRA, CDR2 YSYEKL. The CDR3 sequence is 16 residues long. The CDR3 loop is CASSPGTRSSYNEQFF. The CDR3 DNA sequence: TGCGCCAGCAGCCCAGGGACTCGGAGCTCCTACAATGAGCAGTTCTTC.

This clonotype was counted many times. The rearrangement joins TRBV20-1 to TRBJ2-5; TRBD1 is a possible D gene (9 bases). The CDR3 sequence is 16 residues long. Germline CDR1 and CDR2: DFQATT and SNEGSKA (reference sequence). Trimming removed 8 bases at V and 1 base at J, with 23 bases between. The CDR3: CSQYIAGQGFQETQYF. CDR3 coding DNA: TGCAGTCAGTACATAGCGGGACAGGGATTCCAAGAGACCCAGTACTTC.

In its sample, this clonotype was seen many times. This CDR3 is CASSVGLGAVDEQYF. The CDR3 DNA sequence: TGTGCCAGCTCAGTTGGTCTGGGGGCGGTTGACGAGCAGTACTTC. The rearrangement uses TRBV18 and TRBJ2-7, with a weak D call TRBD1 (6 bases). Trimming stripped 5 bases from V and 5 bases from J, with 19 bases between. The CDR3 spans 15 residues. The germline CDR1 and CDR2 sequences are KGHSH and LQKENI.

This clonotype was detected a few times. The gene calls are TRBV7-2 and TRBJ2-7; 9 bases are shared with TRBD1. J gave up 0 bases and V 5 bases, and 11 bases lay outside the gene matches. Germline CDR1 is SGHTA and CDR2 is FQGNSA. CDR3 length: 17 amino acids. CDR3 sequence (DNA): TGTGCCAGCAGCCTTCACCGGGACAGGGTAGGCTCCTACGAGCAGTACTTC. As protein: CASSLHRDRVGSYEQYF.

This clonotype showed up many times. This chain uses TRBV29-1 with TRBJ2-3, with D tentatively TRBD1 (5 bases). Germline assignment: CDR1 SQVTM and CDR2 ANQGSEA. The CDR3 sequence is 12 residues long. V was trimmed by 4 bases and J by 4 bases, leaving 9 bases between them. The chain's CDR3 is CSVVREADTQYF. Here the CDR3 DNA reads TGCAGCGTTGTCAGGGAAGCAGATACGCAGTATTTT.